The T cell receptor (beta chain) under discussion was sequenced for a study of molecular identifiers for immune sequencing clone quantification. Germline V gene sequence: CDR1 MDHEN, CDR2 SYDVKM. This CDR3 has 15 residues. Trimming at V came to 5 bases and at J to 3 bases, leaving 6 bases not matched to a gene. Broader study findings: Barcode sharing among identical TCR molecules could make large clones appear smaller.

TCRdb analysed the PCR reads with MiXCR anew, one entry per CDR3 protein. This table has 65,000 to 70,000 distinct CDR3 sequences, roughly 18% appearing once. To note about this clonotype: Antigen unknown.

The chain employs TRBV28 and TRBJ2-1; TRBD2 matches at 8 bases. The receptor was isolated from a human donor in good health. Some libraries in this study had Jurkat cell RNA spiked in. The sequenced sample was naive CD8+ T cells from blood, with Jurkat cell RNA spiked in. Subset here: FACS-sorted CD8+CD4-CCR7+CD45RA+ naive T cells. The CDR3 spells CASSRPGGGYNEQFF. CDR3 in DNA: TGTGCCAGCAGTCGCCCGGGAGGGGGCTACAATGAGCAGTTCTTC.